These 18 T cell receptor beta chains came from one sample sequenced in a study of regulatory T cells in long-lasting Graves disease. Time point given: newly diagnosed GD, antithyroid drugs for less than 3 months. Generation of the TCR library employed RNA extracted from PBMCs. For TCR beta, libraries came from iRepertoire HTBI primers and Arm-PCR of CDR3 regions. TCRdb itself ran the multiplex PCR reads through MiXCR, one entry per CDR3 protein. The sample lists more than 400,000 distinct CDR3 sequences, roughly 15% occurring once. The same sample was also used in a study of T cells in Graves' hyperthyroidism and ophthalmopathy.

The source material was peripheral blood mononuclear cells (PBMCs), sampled at new diagnosis, from a patient treated with antithyroid drugs. These receptors all stem from a woman in her 30s with Graves disease.

This clonotype was seen ten or more times. CDR3 in amino acids: CSARTTDLSFLDEQYF. In nucleotides, the CDR3 is TGCAGTGCTAGAACCACGGACCTATCCTTTTTGGACGAGCAGTACTTC. The chain has TRBV20-1 and TRBJ2-7; no clear D gene. Germline loops: CDR1 DFQATT, CDR2 SNEGSKA (reference sequence). This CDR3 has 16 amino acids. The V end lost 2 bases, the J end lost 5 bases, and 22 bases lay between the germline ends.

The chain links TRBV29-1 to TRBJ2-1; perhaps TRBD2 as D (5 bases). Germline assignment: CDR1 SQVTM and CDR2 ANQGSEA. The CDR3 length is 10 residues. V was cut by 5 bases and J by 8 bases, with 7 bases left in between. The CDR3 coding sequence is TGCAGCGTTACTAGGGATGAGCAGTTCTTC. Translation: CSVTRDEQFF.

This clonotype was found many times. The genes are TRBV11-2 and TRBJ2-7, with TRBD1 matching 7 bases. The CDR3 totals 14 residues. The germline gives CDR1 SGHAT, CDR2 FQNNGV. With 5 bases clipped from V and 2 bases from J, the junction kept 6 bases outside the gene matches. Here the CDR3 DNA reads TGTGCCAGCAGCGTTAGACAGGGTCCCTACGAGCAGTACTTC. Translating it yields CASSVRQGPYEQYF.

In its sample, this clonotype was seen many times. The chain is built from TRBV29-1 and TRBJ2-5; 11 bases line up with TRBD2. The CDR3 runs to 15 residues. The V gene end was trimmed by 6 bases and the J gene end by 4 bases; junction bases not matched to a gene: 10. Germline-derived CDR1 and CDR2 are SQVTM and ANQGSEA. The CDR3 DNA reads TGCAGCGTGACGACTAGCGGGATCGGGGCAGAGACCCAGTACTTC. Translated: CSVTTSGIGAETQYF.

This clonotype appeared many times. This chain connects TRBV28 to TRBJ2-3; no reliable D call. Trimming took 6 bases from V and 4 from J, leaving 8 bases between them. The CDR3 runs 12 residues. CDR1 is MDHEN, CDR2 SYDVKM, per germline. DNA of the CDR3: TGTGCCAGCAGCCCGACTGCAGATACGCAGTATTTT. Translation gives CASSPTADTQYF.

In this sample, this clonotype turned up many times. The chain couples TRBV11-2 to TRBJ2-7, with 10 bases matching TRBD2. CDR1 is SGHAT and CDR2 is FQNNGV in the germline V gene. CDR3 length equals 16 residues. After removal of 8 bases from V and 6 bases from J, the junction contained 16 bases not matched to a gene. The CDR3 coding sequence is TGTGCCAGCTCCTTAGGCGGGGCTAGCGGGAGAAGCGAGCAGTACTTC. It specifies CASSLGGASGRSEQYF.

This clonotype has a count of ten or more. The chain combines TRBV20-1 with TRBJ1-2, with D perhaps matching TRBD1 (6 bases). The V end lost 0 bases, the J end lost 5 bases, and 16 bases lay between the germline ends. The germline V gene has CDR1 DFQATT and CDR2 SNEGSKA (reference sequence). The CDR3 sequence is 15 residues long. CDR3 bases: TGCAGTGCTAGAGATCGACAAAGGGGGGTTTATGGCTACACCTTC. Translated, it gives CSARDRQRGVYGYTF.

This clonotype was found many times. This rearrangement joins TRBV2 to TRBJ2-7; D tentatively fits TRBD1 or TRBD2 (5 bases each). The CDR3 has 13 amino acids. Germline assignment: CDR1 SNHLY and CDR2 FYNNEI. Trimming shortened V by 4 bases and J by 4 bases, and 11 bases separated the two germline ends. CDR3 nucleotide sequence: TGTGCCAGCAGTGGTTGGGGACCTTACGAGCAGTACTTC. Its protein is CASSGWGPYEQYF. The full variable domain, its missing parts supplied by reference TRBV2 and TRBJ2-7, is EPEVTQTPSHQVTQMGQEVILRCVPISNHLYFYWYRQILGQKVEFLVSFYNNEISEKSEIFDDQFSVERPDGSNFTLKIRSTKLEDSAMYFCASSGWGPYEQYFGPGTRLTVT.

At least ten counts were recorded for this clonotype. The gene calls are TRBV20-1 and TRBJ1-1, with no clear D. Trimming took off 6 bases at V and 5 bases at J, with 16 bases between the two ends. Germline V gives CDR1 DFQATT, CDR2 SNEGSKA (reference sequence). This CDR3 comprises 13 residues. The CDR3 DNA sequence: TGCAGTGCCCCAGACCGGGTTGCGACTGAAGCTTTCTTT. Its translation is CSAPDRVATEAFF.

Points on this clonotype: This sequence may be a read error, since a much larger clone differs from it by one base. The chain links TRBV20-1 to TRBJ2-1; 8 bases align to TRBD2. This CDR3 is built from 14 residues. V was pared by 3 bases and J by 3 bases, with 4 bases of the junction left unmatched. The germline gives CDR1 DFQATT, CDR2 SNEGSKA (reference sequence). CDR3 bases: TGCAGTGCTAGGAGCGGGGGAAACTACAATGAGCAGTTCTTC. Residues: CSARSGGNYNEQFF.

This clonotype showed up many times. The CDR3 DNA sequence: TGCAGTGCTAGCACCGGCCGTGTCGGCACAGATACGCAGTATTTT. The encoded protein is CSASTGRVGTDTQYF. This sequence joins TRBV20-1 and TRBJ2-3; D remains unclear. This CDR3 region has 15 residues. The V gene's germline CDR1 is DFQATT and CDR2 SNEGSKA (reference sequence). V lost 3 bases and J lost 1, with 14 bases in between.

V and J are TRBV6-9 and TRBJ1-4; tentative D call: TRBD1 (5 bases). Trimming took 2 bases from V and 5 from J, leaving 12 bases between them. The CDR3 consists of 15 residues. Germline loops: CDR1 MNHGY, CDR2 SVAAGI. The CDR3 nucleotides read TGTGCCAGCAGTTATCTGGGGCGACCAAATGAAAAACTGTTTTTT. Its translation is CASSYLGRPNEKLFF.

This clonotype was observed at least ten times. V is TRBV30 and J is TRBJ2-5; 7 bases fit TRBD2. CDR3 length: 15 residues. Germline assignment: CDR1 GTSNPN and CDR2 SVGIG (reference sequence). V lost 3 bases to trimming and J lost 4 bases; unmatched junction nucleotides: 11. The CDR3 loop reads CAWSGGGLGLETQYF. The CDR3 coding sequence is TGTGCCTGGAGCGGTGGAGGACTAGGTTTAGAGACCCAGTACTTC.

This clonotype turned up a few times. One end of the junction varies from germline; a read error may be responsible. The chain has TRBV11-2 and TRBJ2-7, with a weak D call TRBD2 (5 bases). This CDR3 has 13 amino acids. Per the germline V gene, CDR1 is SGHAT and CDR2 is FQNNGV. CDR3 bases: TGTGCCAGCAGCTTAGAGAGGGCCTACGGGCAGTACTTC. It translates to CASSLERAYGQYF. Full variable domain (rest looked up from reference TRBV11-2 and TRBJ2-7): EAGVAQSPRYKIIEKRQSVAFWCNPISGHATLYWYQQILGQGPKLLIQFQNNGVVDDSQLPKDRFSAERLKGVDSTLKIQPAKLEDSAVYLCASSLERAYGQYFGPGTRLTVT.

The V and J genes are TRBV27 and TRBJ2-7; maybe TRBD2 (6 bases). In germline, CDR1 is MNHEY, CDR2 SMNVEV (reference sequence). The CDR3 extends over 14 amino acids. V was cut by 3 bases and J by 3 bases, with 12 bases left in between. This CDR3 is CASSFEAGNYEQYF. CDR3 nucleotide sequence: TGTGCCAGCAGTTTCGAGGCGGGGAACTACGAGCAGTACTTC.

This clonotype was counted many times. The chain couples TRBV20-1 to TRBJ1-2, with TRBD1 as a possible D gene (5 bases). V lost 0 bases to trimming and J lost 7 bases, with 15 bases between them. Germline V gives CDR1 DFQATT, CDR2 SNEGSKA (reference sequence). The CDR3 runs 14 residues. In nucleotides, the CDR3 is TGCAGTGCTAGAGATGGTCAGGGAAAAAGTGGCTACACCTTC. This sequence encodes CSARDGQGKSGYTF.

Ten or more counts support this clonotype. J is TRBJ2-2 and V is TRBV18; D unresolved. The CDR3 is made up of 15 amino acids. The ends were cut back, 1 base at V and 6 bases at J, with 12 bases in the middle. The germline V gene encodes CDR1 KGHSH and CDR2 LQKENI. CDR3 region: CASSPLAFGSGELFF. The CDR3 bases are TGTGCCAGCTCACCACTGGCTTTCGGATCCGGGGAGCTGTTTTTT.

V and J are TRBV18 and TRBJ2-1, with 12 bases that match TRBD2. CDR1 and CDR2 (germline): KGHSH, LQKENI. The CDR3 contains 16 residues. V lost 3 bases to trimming and J lost 6 bases; unmatched junction nucleotides: 6. The CDR3 DNA reads as TGTGCCAGCTCACCCCGACTAGCGGGAGTTTCCAATGAGCAGTTCTTC. It translates to CASSPRLAGVSNEQFF.